These T cell receptor beta chains were read from a single sample in a study of blood T cell repertoires in COVID-19. Clones were sequenced by immunoSEQ multiplex PCR, and TCRdb holds only the in-frame ones, with some missing. Of fewer than 450,000 clones listed, about nine tenths are singletons. Input material: peripheral blood. The receptors were sampled from a woman in her 70s with COVID-19, enrolled during active disease. The CDR3 runs from the conserved cysteine through the conserved F or W. A D gene is named only where the DNA matches it firmly. Size is stated for part of the rows, as once, few or many counts, or as a class when the clone is expanded.

size: -; J: TRBJ1-5; D: TRBD1; V: TRBV18; DNA: TGTGCCAGCTCACCAATGGGACAGATTAGCAATCAGCCCCAGCATTTT; CDR3: CASSPMGQISNQPQHF
size: once; J: TRBJ2-7; D: TRBD2; V: TRBV18; DNA: TGTGCCAGCTCACCCAACCTAGCGGGGGGGCCCGACGAGCAGTACTTC; CDR3: CASSPNLAGGPDEQYF
size: -; J: TRBJ2-6; D: -; V: TRBV5-6; DNA: TGTGCCAGCAGCTTTCGGGCTGGGGCCAACGTCCTGACTTTC; CDR3: CASSFRAGANVLTF
size: -; J: TRBJ1-1; D: -; V: TRBV5-8; DNA: TGTGCCAGCAGCTTAGGAGGTCGGGCGCCTGAAGCTTTCTTT; CDR3: CASSLGGRAPEAFF
size: -; J: TRBJ1-2; D: TRBD1; V: TRBV10-3; DNA: TGTGCCATCAGTGAGACAGGGGTTGGCTACACCTTC; CDR3: CAISETGVGYTF
size: -; J: TRBJ2-7; D: TRBD1; V: TRBV28; DNA: TGTGCCAGCAGGACACAGGGGTACGAGCAGTACTTC; CDR3: CASRTQGYEQYF
size: -; J: TRBJ1-1; D: -; V: TRBV19; DNA: TGTGCCAGTACCATCCTCCCCGGGGCTGAAGCTTTCTTT; CDR3: CASTILPGAEAFF
size: -; J: TRBJ1-6; D: -; V: TRBV3-1/TRBV3-2; DNA: TGTGCCAGCAGCCCACCATTCAGTAATTCACCCCTCCACTTT; CDR3: CASSPPFSNSPLHF
size: -; J: TRBJ2-1; D: TRBD1; V: TRBV24-1; DNA: TGTGCCACCACGGACAGGGCTTACAATGAGCAGTTCTTC; CDR3: CATTDRAYNEQFF
size: few; J: TRBJ1-2; D: TRBD1; V: TRBV4-2; DNA: TGTGCCAGCAGCCAAGGTGAACGACAGGGAATGAGGGGCTACACCTTC; CDR3: CASSQGERQGMRGYTF
size: -; J: TRBJ1-5; D: TRBD1; V: TRBV28; DNA: TGTGCCAGCAGTTTCCTTCGGACAGGAAATCAGCCCCAGCATTTT; CDR3: CASSFLRTGNQPQHF
size: -; J: TRBJ1-3; D: TRBD1; V: TRBV28; DNA: TGTGCCAGCAGTTCAGCTCAGGGGGCGGTGGGAAACACCATATATTTT; CDR3: CASSSAQGAVGNTIYF
size: -; J: TRBJ1-1; D: -; V: TRBV24-1; DNA: TGTGCCACCAGGTCGGAGAGGTCTACTGAAGCTTTCTTT; CDR3: CATRSERSTEAFF
size: few; J: TRBJ2-7; D: TRBD2; V: TRBV10-1; DNA: TGCGCCAGCAGTGAGGGGGAGCGGGGGGCCTACGAGCAGTACTTC; CDR3: CASSEGERGAYEQYF
size: -; J: TRBJ2-1; D: -; V: TRBV6-5; DNA: TGTGCCAGCAGTTACTCGGAGTCCGGATCGGCCCGGGAGCAGTTCTTC; CDR3: CASSYSESGSAREQFF
size: -; J: TRBJ2-1; D: -; V: TRBV5-1; DNA: TGCGCCAGCAGCTTGGTGGGTAGACATAGGAATGAGCAGTTCTTC; CDR3: CASSLVGRHRNEQFF
size: -; J: TRBJ2-5; D: TRBD2; V: TRBV24-1; DNA: TGTGCCACCAGTGAACAGCGGGGGGGCGGAGAGACCCAGTACTTC; CDR3: CATSEQRGGGETQYF
size: -; J: TRBJ1-2; D: TRBD1; V: TRBV5-1; DNA: TGCGCCAGCAGCCCAGGGGGGAACTATGGCTACACCTTC; CDR3: CASSPGGNYGYTF
size: -; J: TRBJ1-1; D: -; V: TRBV5-1; DNA: TGCGCCAGCAGCTTCTCAGGGAACACTGAAGCTTTCTTT; CDR3: CASSFSGNTEAFF
size: -; J: TRBJ2-3; D: TRBD1; V: TRBV19; DNA: TGTGCCAGTAGTATAAAGGGGGCAGCAGATACGCAGTATTTT; CDR3: CASSIKGAADTQYF
size: -; J: TRBJ2-5; D: -; V: TRBV4-1; DNA: TGCGCCAGCAGCCAGATTACTTTTACAGAGACCCAGTACTTC; CDR3: CASSQITFTETQYF
size: -; J: TRBJ2-2; D: -; V: TRBV9; DNA: TGTGCCAGCAGCGACCAGTACACCGGGGAGCTGTTTTTT; CDR3: CASSDQYTGELFF
size: -; J: TRBJ1-3; D: -; V: TRBV12-3/TRBV12-4; DNA: TGTGCCAGCAGCAACTCTGGAAACACCATATATTTT; CDR3: CASSNSGNTIYF
size: -; J: TRBJ1-1; D: -; V: TRBV6-2/TRBV6-3; DNA: TGTGCCAGCAGTTGGGGCAGGGTATCCACTGAAGCTTTCTTT; CDR3: CASSWGRVSTEAFF
size: -; J: TRBJ2-7; D: TRBD1; V: TRBV6-5; DNA: TGTGCCAGCAAGACCGGGACAGGAAACTACGAGCAGTACTTC; CDR3: CASKTGTGNYEQYF
size: -; J: TRBJ2-3; D: -; V: TRBV5-1; DNA: TGCGCCAGCAGCTTGAGATTAGCGGAAGAAGATACGCAGTATTTT; CDR3: CASSLRLAEEDTQYF
size: -; J: TRBJ1-5; D: -; V: TRBV7-2; DNA: TGTGCCAGCAGCTTACAGGGCTTTCAGCCCCAGCATTTT; CDR3: CASSLQGFQPQHF
size: -; J: TRBJ2-4; D: -; V: TRBV7-3; DNA: TGTGCCAGCAGCTTATTCGCGGAGGGGCTAGAGAAAAACATTCAGTACTTC; CDR3: CASSLFAEGLEKNIQYF
size: -; J: TRBJ2-1; D: TRBD1; V: TRBV24-1; DNA: TGTGCCACCAGTGATTTCGCAGGGGGCGGTGAGCAGTTCTTC; CDR3: CATSDFAGGGEQFF
size: -; J: TRBJ2-5; D: -; V: TRBV6-2/TRBV6-3; DNA: TGTGCCAGCAGTTACGGCTTGGGGAGGACCCAGTACTTC; CDR3: CASSYGLGRTQYF
size: -; J: TRBJ2-3; D: TRBD2; V: TRBV6-2/TRBV6-3; DNA: TGTGCCAGCAGCGACGGGACTAGCGGGGGCACAGATACGCAGTATTTT; CDR3: CASSDGTSGGTDTQYF
size: -; J: TRBJ2-1; D: -; V: TRBV12-3/TRBV12-4; DNA: TGTGCCAGCAGTTCGTACAATGAGCAGTTCTTC; CDR3: CASSSYNEQFF
size: -; J: TRBJ2-7; D: TRBD2; V: TRBV28; DNA: TGTGCCAGCAGTTTATCGGGACTAGCGGGGGGAGAGCAGTACTTC; CDR3: CASSLSGLAGGEQYF
size: -; J: TRBJ1-5; D: TRBD1; V: TRBV28; DNA: TGTGCCAGCAGTATAAACAGGGGGCTACCCCAGCATTTT; CDR3: CASSINRGLPQHF
size: -; J: TRBJ1-4; D: -; V: TRBV27; DNA: TGTGCCAGCAGTTTATGGGGAGGAGGGAATGAAAAACTGTTTTTT; CDR3: CASSLWGGGNEKLFF
size: -; J: TRBJ2-2; D: -; V: TRBV30; DNA: TGTGCCTGGAGTGTACAACCAGGGGCCGCTGGGGAGCTGTTTTTT; CDR3: CAWSVQPGAAGELFF
size: once; J: TRBJ1-1; D: -; V: TRBV9; DNA: TGTGCCAGCAGCCACCTGAACGGTGAAGACACTGAAGCTTTCTTT; CDR3: CASSHLNGEDTEAFF
size: few; J: TRBJ1-1; D: -; V: TRBV21-1; DNA: TGTGCCAGCAGCAAACGGGACAGGACGTCGAACACTGAAGCTTTCTTT; CDR3: CASSKRDRTSNTEAFF
size: -; J: TRBJ2-1; D: TRBD2; V: TRBV9; DNA: TGTGCCAGCAGCTTCCGCGGGGGGTCTTCAGTAAATGAGCAGTTCTTC; CDR3: CASSFRGGSSVNEQFF
size: -; J: TRBJ1-4; D: -; V: TRBV2; DNA: TGTGCCTGGGAGGGAGATATTGGAACTAATGAAAAACTGTTTTTT; CDR3: CAWEGDIGTNEKLFF
size: -; J: TRBJ2-5; D: TRBD2; V: TRBV19; DNA: TGTGCCAGTAGTATCAGCGGGGGTCAACAAGAGACCCAGTACTTC; CDR3: CASSISGGQQETQYF
size: once; J: TRBJ2-5; D: -; V: TRBV4-1; DNA: TGCGCCAGCAGCCAAGGTGTTAGTAAAGAGACCCAGTACTTC; CDR3: CASSQGVSKETQYF
size: -; J: TRBJ1-3; D: -; V: TRBV6-2/TRBV6-3; DNA: TGTGCCAGCAGTCACAGTAGCTCTGGAAACACCATATATTTT; CDR3: CASSHSSSGNTIYF
size: few; J: TRBJ1-2; D: -; V: TRBV24-1; DNA: TGTGCCACCAGTGCCGAGGGCCCCATGGGTGGCTACACCTTC; CDR3: CATSAEGPMGGYTF
size: few; J: TRBJ2-3; D: -; V: TRBV7-2; DNA: TGTGCCAGCAGCTTAGTTCCCCGGTTCACAGATACGCAGTATTTT; CDR3: CASSLVPRFTDTQYF
size: -; J: TRBJ1-3; D: TRBD1; V: TRBV4-1; DNA: TGCGCCAGCAGCTCCCGACAGGGCGACTCTGGAAACACCATATATTTT; CDR3: CASSSRQGDSGNTIYF
size: once; J: TRBJ2-1; D: TRBD2; V: TRBV11-2; DNA: TGTGCCAGCACCAGGGGACTAGCTCTGCACAATGAGCAGTTCTTC; CDR3: CASTRGLALHNEQFF
size: -; J: TRBJ2-7; D: -; V: TRBV2; DNA: TGTGCCAGCATAGGATCGGACAGACCAATCTACGAGCAGTACTTC; CDR3: CASIGSDRPIYEQYF
size: -; J: TRBJ1-3; D: -; V: TRBV28; DNA: TGTGCCAGCAGGGGAGGGGGGCAAGGAAACACCATATATTTT; CDR3: CASRGGGQGNTIYF
size: -; J: TRBJ1-2; D: -; V: TRBV7-2; DNA: TGTGCCAGCAGCTTAACCACGGTCGGTTATGGCTACACCTTC; CDR3: CASSLTTVGYGYTF
size: few; J: TRBJ1-1; D: -; V: TRBV6-2/TRBV6-3; DNA: TGTGCCAGCAGCCCTGGGGGGGCGGGGGTCCGCCGTGCTGAAGCTTTCTTT; CDR3: CASSPGGAGVRRAEAFF
size: -; J: TRBJ2-7; D: TRBD1; V: TRBV6-5; DNA: TGTGCCAGCAACCCAAAACTTTCACAGGGGGCAAAGCAGTACTTC; CDR3: CASNPKLSQGAKQYF
size: -; J: TRBJ1-2; D: TRBD1; V: TRBV5-4; DNA: TGTGCCAGCAGCTACGACAGGGTCTATGGCTACACCTTC; CDR3: CASSYDRVYGYTF
size: -; J: TRBJ2-7; D: -; V: TRBV28; DNA: TGTGCCAGCAGTTTAACGGCAGGGTTAGAGGAGCAGTACTTC; CDR3: CASSLTAGLEEQYF
size: -; J: TRBJ2-3; D: TRBD2; V: TRBV5-4; DNA: TGTGCCAGCAGCCGTAGCGGGGGGGCCCCCACAGATACGCAGTATTTT; CDR3: CASSRSGGAPTDTQYF
size: once; J: TRBJ1-5; D: -; V: TRBV7-2; DNA: TGTGCCAGCAGCTTTTCTCGGACAGTAGGGAATCAGCCCCAGCATTTT; CDR3: CASSFSRTVGNQPQHF
size: -; J: TRBJ2-2; D: TRBD2; V: TRBV30; DNA: TGTGCCTGGTCCCGGGAGGCCACCGGGGAGCTGTTTTTT; CDR3: CAWSREATGELFF
size: -; J: TRBJ1-2; D: -; V: TRBV3-1/TRBV3-2; DNA: TGTGCCAGCAGCCAAGTCGCAGGCAAGAACGATGGCTACACCTTC; CDR3: CASSQVAGKNDGYTF
size: -; J: TRBJ2-3; D: TRBD2; V: TRBV11-2; DNA: TGTGCCAGCAGCCAATGGGGGGGGAGCACAGATACGCAGTATTTT; CDR3: CASSQWGGSTDTQYF